The clone carrying this TCR beta chain showed up just a few times. Trimming cost V 4 bases and J 4 bases, with 8 bases left between them. CDR1 and CDR2 (germline): MRHNA, SNTAGT. CDR3 length: 13 amino acids. The data were taken from a study of T cells in Graves' hyperthyroidism and ophthalmopathy. Background on the study: Sampling of peripheral blood happened at initial diagnosis, prior to any treatment.

RNA transcripts were the template for amplifying TCR beta CDR3 regions. First-round RT-PCR of the TCR CDR3 relied on the HTBI primer set. TCRdb recomputed calls from the multiplex PCR reads with MiXCR, one row per CDR3 protein. The table lists about 560,000 distinct CDR3 sequences, over 15% of them singletons. The study defined stable Graves' hyperthyroidism as no ophthalmopathy progression within 18 months. Those patients with uncontrolled infection, other autoimmune disease, pregnancy or lactation were excluded. The sequence was collected from a woman in her late teens or twenties with Graves' hyperthyroidism. Sequenced: blood. This rearrangement joins TRBV6-4 to TRBJ2-1; D is unclear. CDR3 nucleotide sequence: TGTGCCAGCAGTGCAAAGGCTTACAATGAGCAGTTCTTC. Amino acid sequence: CASSAKAYNEQFF.